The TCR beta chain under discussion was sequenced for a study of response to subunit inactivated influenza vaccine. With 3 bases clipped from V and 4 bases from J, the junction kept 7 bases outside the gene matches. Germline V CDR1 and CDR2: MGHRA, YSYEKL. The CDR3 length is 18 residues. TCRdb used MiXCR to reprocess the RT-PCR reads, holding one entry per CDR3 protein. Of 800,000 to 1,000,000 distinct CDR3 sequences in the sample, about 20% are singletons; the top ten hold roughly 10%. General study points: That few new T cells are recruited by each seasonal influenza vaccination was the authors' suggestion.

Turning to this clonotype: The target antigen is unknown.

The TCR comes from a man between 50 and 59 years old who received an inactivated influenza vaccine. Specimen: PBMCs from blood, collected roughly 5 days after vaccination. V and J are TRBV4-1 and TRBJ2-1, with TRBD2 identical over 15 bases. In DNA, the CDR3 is TGCGCCAGCAGCCACGGACTAGCGGGGGGGCCGACTTACAATGAGCAGTTCTTC. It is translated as CASSHGLAGGPTYNEQFF.